The next 21 T cell receptor beta chains were all read from a single sample in a study of patients with pleural tuberculosis. MiXCR was run by TCRdb on the reads, yielding one entry per CDR3 protein. In the table there are around 50,000 distinct CDR3 sequences, less than 8% of which are singletons. Receptors were obtained from a human donor with pleural tuberculosis.

In nucleotides, the CDR3 is TGTGCCAGCAGCTTAGGCATGGGAAACACCATATATTTT. This encodes CASSLGMGNTIYF. V and J are TRBV11-2 and TRBJ1-3; D is undetermined. From germline, CDR1 is SGHAT and CDR2 FQNNGV. The CDR3 totals 13 residues. V lost 1 base, J lost 4 bases, and 5 bases lay in between.

The chain employs TRBV19 and TRBJ2-1; 9 positions agree with TRBD2. The V gene end was trimmed by 3 bases and the J gene end by 7 bases; junction bases not matched to a gene: 1. CDR3 length: 13 amino acids. Per germline, CDR1 LNHDA and CDR2 SQIVND (reference sequence). The CDR3 bases are TGTGCCAGTAGTATGGGACTAGCAAATGAGCAGTTCTTC. Translating gives CASSMGLANEQFF.

This clonotype was counted ten times or more. J is TRBJ2-5 and V is TRBV27, with D hard to call. V dropped 4 bases and J dropped 0 bases, with 6 bases sitting between them. From germline, CDR1 is MNHEY and CDR2 SMNVEV (reference sequence). The CDR3 runs to 13 residues. This CDR3 is CASSSVNQETQYF. Here the CDR3 DNA reads TGTGCCAGCAGTTCAGTAAACCAAGAGACCCAGTACTTC.

This clonotype was counted between two and nine times. This sequence joins TRBV29-1 and TRBJ1-1; D gene ambiguous. Looked up from germline, CDR1 is SQVTM and CDR2 is ANQGSEA. The CDR3 consists of 12 residues. The V end was cut by 6 bases, the J end by 0 bases, with 8 bases between. The CDR3 is CSVQVLNTEAFF. CDR3 sequence (DNA): TGCAGCGTGCAGGTACTGAACACTGAAGCTTTCTTT.

About this clonotype: This may come from a read error, since a much larger clone is one base off. The CDR3 loop reads CASSFGGRSTEAFF. The CDR3 DNA reads as TGTGCCAGCAGCTTCGGGGGGCGGAGCACTGAAGCTTTCTTT. V usage is TRBV7-6 and J usage is TRBJ1-1; possible D gene TRBD1, 6 bases. Germline V gives CDR1 SGHVS, CDR2 FNYEAQ. CDR3 length equals 14 residues. V lost 3 bases and J 4 bases, leaving 12 bases between the germline ends.

This clonotype came up many times. The DNA of the CDR3 is TGTGCCAGCAGTCATGACCCCGAGGGGGAGACCCAGTACTTC. Its translation: CASSHDPEGETQYF. This chain uses TRBV27 with TRBJ2-5; D is perhaps TRBD1 or TRBD2 (5 bases each). Per germline, CDR1 MNHEY and CDR2 SMNVEV (reference sequence). Deletions cut 5 bases from V and 5 bases from J, with 15 bases between. The CDR3 sequence is 14 residues long.

The rearrangement uses TRBV20-1 and TRBJ1-2, with D possibly being TRBD1 (6 bases). Trimming took 3 bases from V and 3 from J, leaving 17 bases between them. Germline lookup yields CDR1 DFQATT and CDR2 SNEGSKA (reference sequence). The CDR3 length is 15 residues. CDR3 sequence reads: CSARGGGSDYYGYTF. The DNA of the CDR3 is TGCAGTGCTAGGGGGGGGGGCTCCGACTACTATGGCTACACCTTC.

V gene TRBV24-1 combines with J gene TRBJ1-5; 7 nucleotides match TRBD1. Germline-derived CDR1 and CDR2 are KGHDR and SFDVKD. After removal of 7 bases from V and 2 bases from J, the junction contained 4 bases not matched to a gene. The CDR3 sequence is 14 residues long. The CDR3 region has the DNA TGTGCCACCAGCGGTACAGGGGGCAATCAGCCCCAGCATTTT. Amino acid sequence: CATSGTGGNQPQHF.

This clonotype has at least ten counts. This chain links TRBV20-1 with TRBJ2-5; D gene uncertain. Germline CDR1 DFQATT, CDR2 SNEGSKA (reference sequence). The CDR3 contains 12 residues. V was shortened by 2 bases and J by 2 bases, with 6 bases between the two germline ends. The CDR3 nucleotides are TGCAGTGCTAGATCCAGGCAAGAGACCCAGTACTTC. This encodes CSARSRQETQYF.

With regard to this clonotype: Just one base apart from a much larger clone, this may be a read error. The chain has TRBV24-1 and TRBJ2-5; 8 bases agree with TRBD2. With 5 bases clipped from V and 0 bases from J, the junction kept 4 bases outside the gene matches. The CDR3 is made up of 15 amino acids. In germline, CDR1 is KGHDR, CDR2 SFDVKD. The CDR3 loop is CATSVGGDDQETQYF. Written as DNA, the CDR3 is TGTGCCACCAGTGTCGGGGGGGACGACCAAGAGACCCAGTACTTC.

The rearrangement uses TRBV11-1 and TRBJ2-1; TRBD1 matches at 8 bases. The CDR3 has 15 amino acids. After removal of 1 base from V and 4 bases from J, the junction contained 3 bases not matched to a gene. Germline V lookup: CDR1 SGHAT, CDR2 FQDESV (reference sequence). The CDR3 sequence is CASSLEQGVYNEQFF. CDR3 DNA sequence: TGTGCCAGCAGCTTAGAACAGGGGGTGTACAATGAGCAGTTCTTC.

There are many counts of this clonotype. The chain carries TRBV20-1 and TRBJ2-7; D gene ambiguous. Germline lookup yields CDR1 DFQATT and CDR2 SNEGSKA (reference sequence). The CDR3 extends over 11 amino acids. Trimming stripped 5 bases from V and 6 bases from J, with 11 bases between. In nucleotides, the CDR3 is TGCAGTGCTCTACAGCTTTCCGAGCAGTACTTC. Translating gives CSALQLSEQYF.

The table lists this clonotype with a count of one. The junction and the germline gene differ at one end; a read error may be behind it. The chain joins TRBV20-1 to TRBJ1-5; 9 nucleotides match TRBD1. This CDR3 contains 15 residues. Looked up from germline, CDR1 is DFQATT and CDR2 is SNEGSKA (reference sequence). CDR3 protein: CSASGQGTHNQPRHF. The CDR3, as DNA: TGCAGTGCTAGTGGACAGGGGACCCACAATCAGCCCCGGCATTTT.

This clonotype was seen ten or more times. The chain couples TRBV6-2 or TRBV6-3 to TRBJ1-5; D not certain. The CDR3 extends over 13 amino acids. Germline CDR1 reads MNHEY; CDR2 reads SVGEGT. The germline V and J ends were trimmed by 2 bases and 6 bases, with 8 bases remaining between them. CDR3 coding DNA: TGTGCCAGCAGTTACCAGGAAAGTCAGCCCCAGCATTTT. Its protein is CASSYQESQPQHF.

This clonotype was observed a handful of times. The chain joins TRBV30 to TRBJ1-1, with 7 bases identical to TRBD1. Germline CDR1 reads GTSNPN; CDR2 reads SVGIG (reference sequence). The CDR3 totals 13 residues. DNA of the CDR3: TGTGCGGGGGGACAGACGGTTAACACTGAAGCTTTCTTT. This translates into CAGGQTVNTEAFF.

The rearrangement uses TRBV12-3 or TRBV12-4 and TRBJ2-1, with 10 bases fitting TRBD1. The CDR3 is 14 residues long. V gave up 4 bases and J gave up 6 bases; unmatched junction bases: 3. In DNA, the CDR3 is TGTGCCAGCAGTTCCCGGGACAGGGGCAATGAGCAGTTCTTC. Its translation is CASSSRDRGNEQFF.

The chain has TRBV6-1 and TRBJ1-1; D is unresolved. The germline V gene encodes CDR1 MNHNS and CDR2 SASEGT. The CDR3 has 14 residues. V dropped 6 bases and J dropped 6 bases, with 17 bases sitting between them. CDR3 protein: CASSSSTGIAEAFF. The CDR3 DNA sequence: TGTGCCAGCAGCTCTTCAACGGGGATCGCTGAAGCTTTCTTT.

This clonotype was counted many times. The chain couples TRBV11-1 to TRBJ2-7, with 9 bases aligning to TRBD2. J gave up 0 bases and V 1 base, and 4 bases lay outside the gene matches. This CDR3 is 16 amino acids long. Germline V gives CDR1 SGHAT, CDR2 FQDESV (reference sequence). Here the CDR3 reads CASSLGLAEPSYEQYV. The DNA for the CDR3 is TGTGCCAGCAGCTTAGGACTAGCGGAACCCTCCTACGAGCAGTACGTC.

A remark on this clonotype: A read error may explain this, as a much larger clone is one base away. The chain is built from TRBV7-8 and TRBJ2-1; D uncertain. Germline CDR1 reads SGHVS; CDR2 reads FQNEAQ. CDR3 length: 14 amino acids. CDR3 in DNA: TGTGCCAGCAGCACAAAGACGGGCAGGCATGAGCAGCTCTTC. Translated, it gives CASSTKTGRHEQLF.

The chain has TRBV6-1 and TRBJ2-7; possibly TRBD1 for D (6 bases). The germline gives CDR1 MNHNS, CDR2 SASEGT. CDR3 length: 13 amino acids. CDR3 region: CAGRAMGALEQYV. The CDR3 region has the DNA TGTGCCGGCAGGGCGATGGGGGCGCTTGAGCAGTACGTC.

The chain joins TRBV5-1 to TRBJ2-2; 9 positions agree with TRBD2. The ends lost 2 bases at V and 3 bases at J; junction bases unmatched: 2. The germline gives CDR1 SGHRS, CDR2 YFSETQ. There are 15 residues in the CDR3. The CDR3 spells CASSLAGGDTGELFF. As DNA, the CDR3 is TGCGCCAGCAGCTTAGCGGGAGGAGACACCGGGGAGCTGTTTTTT.